The 17 T cell receptor beta chains presented below share a single source sample, sequenced in a study of control samples from healthy donors and cancer patients. Generated by immunoSEQ multiplex PCR, the TCRdb table keeps only in-frame clones and is missing some. The sample lists roughly 100,000 clones, around 82% occurring once. Sample: blood. The receptors shown here come from a woman between 50 and 59 years old in good health.

The rearrangement links TRBV18 to TRBJ2-1, with D perhaps being TRBD1 or TRBD2 (5 bases each). V was trimmed by 6 bases and J by 6 bases, leaving 12 bases between them. CDR1 KGHSH and CDR2 LQKENI come from the germline V gene. This CDR3 is built from 13 residues. The CDR3 loop reads CASSLGPGNEQFF. The CDR3, as DNA: TGTGCCAGCTCTCTGGGACCGGGCAATGAGCAGTTCTTC.

DNA of the CDR3: TGTGCCAGCAGCCAAGAGGAGGGGACAGGGGACTCACCCCTCCACTTT. Protein: CASSQEEGTGDSPLHF. V usage is TRBV3-1 (or the pseudogene TRBV3-2) and J usage is TRBJ1-6; the match to TRBD1 covers 10 bases. Trimming cost V 0 bases and J 10 bases; bases outside gene matches: 6. There are 16 residues in the CDR3. CDR1 is LGHDT and CDR2 is YNNKEL in the germline V gene (reference sequence).

The V call is TRBV29-1, the J call TRBJ1-2, with D unclear. Germline V gene lookup returns CDR1 SQVTM and CDR2 ANQGSEA. Trimming shortened V by 1 base and J by 0 bases, and 12 bases separated the two germline ends. The CDR3 has 15 amino acids. This chain's CDR3 is CSVEVWGTTNYGYTF. The DNA of the CDR3 is TGCAGCGTTGAAGTCTGGGGTACTACTAACTATGGCTACACCTTC.

This clone was seen just once. The V and J genes are TRBV7-8 and TRBJ2-2, with D unresolved. Germline lookup yields CDR1 SGHVS and CDR2 FQNEAQ. V was cut by 1 base and J by 2 bases, with 11 bases left in between. This CDR3 is built from 16 residues. CDR3 coding DNA: TGTGCCAGCAGCTTAGAAGTTCCTCCTAACACCGGGGAGCTGTTTTTT. It codes for CASSLEVPPNTGELFF. The variable domain in full, completed from reference TRBV7-8 and TRBJ2-2, reads GAGVSQSPRYKVAKRGQDVALRCDPISGHVSLFWYQQALGQGPEFLTYFQNEAQLDKSGLPSDRFFAERPEGSVSTLKIQRTQQEDSAVYLCASSLEVPPNTGELFFGEGSRLTVL.

This clone was picked up one time. The genes are TRBV27 and TRBJ1-6; D perhaps matches TRBD1 (5 bases). This CDR3 is built from 17 residues. V was shortened by 3 bases and J by 0 bases, with 12 bases between the two germline ends. Germline V gene data show CDR1 as MNHEY and CDR2 as SMNVEV (reference sequence). This chain's CDR3 is CASSFRDQGSYNSPLHF. The CDR3 bases are TGTGCCAGCAGTTTCCGGGACCAGGGCTCCTATAATTCACCCCTCCACTTT.

J is TRBJ2-1 and V is TRBV28; possibly TRBD2 for D (5 bases). Germline CDR1 is MDHEN and CDR2 is SYDVKM. The V and J ends lost 8 bases and 9 bases respectively, with 14 bases between them. The CDR3 loop spans 12 amino acids. CDR3 DNA: TGTGCCAGCCGGACTCGGGTTGGTGAGCAGTTCTTC. Protein product: CASRTRVGEQFF.

The V gene is TRBV11-2, the J gene TRBJ1-2; D gene unclear. With 5 bases removed from V and 2 bases from J, the gap between germline ends came to 15 bases. Per germline, CDR1 SGHAT and CDR2 FQNNGV. The CDR3 runs 15 residues. DNA of the CDR3: TGTGCCAGCAGCCCAAACCGGTCACCCAACTATGGCTACACCTTC. This gives the protein CASSPNRSPNYGYTF.

The CDR3 nucleotides are TGTGCCACCAGTGATAGTCAGGGACCCACAGATACGCAGTATTTT. Translation: CATSDSQGPTDTQYF. J is TRBJ2-3 and V is TRBV24-1; D might be TRBD1 or TRBD2, each matching 5 bases. The germline V and J ends were trimmed by 3 bases and 2 bases, with 11 bases remaining between them. Per the germline V gene, CDR1 is KGHDR and CDR2 is SFDVKD. CDR3 length: 15 amino acids.

The chain is built from TRBV11-2 and TRBJ2-5; D is possibly TRBD2 (6 bases). The CDR3 runs 15 residues. Trimming stripped 5 bases from V and 3 bases from J, with 16 bases between. Germline CDR1 is SGHAT and CDR2 is FQNNGV. CDR3 sequence (DNA): TGTGCCAGCAGCACGCGATACGGGGGTGAAGAGACCCAGTACTTC. Protein sequence: CASSTRYGGEETQYF.

This chain connects TRBV6-5 to TRBJ2-4; possibly TRBD1 for D (5 bases). Trimming stripped 6 bases from V and 6 bases from J, with 12 bases between. This CDR3 is built from 13 residues. The germline gives CDR1 MNHEY, CDR2 SVGAGI. The CDR3 region is CASSGHPGNIQYF. The CDR3 DNA reads TGTGCCAGCAGCGGACACCCGGGAAACATTCAGTACTTC.

The CDR3 bases are TGTGCTAGTGGTTTGGCTCCTCTGCCGGGACTAGCGGGAGATGAGCCAAATGAGCAGTTCTTC. This gives the protein CASGLAPLPGLAGDEPNEQFF. V usage is TRBV12-5 and J usage is TRBJ2-1; 14 nucleotides match TRBD2. Trimming removed 1 base from V and 7 bases from J; junction bases left unmatched: 18. The CDR3 loop spans 21 amino acids. From germline, CDR1 is LGHNT and CDR2 FRNRAP.

The CDR3 region has the DNA TGTGCCAGCAGTGCGGGACAGGCGAACAATGAGCAGTTCTTC. Amino acids: CASSAGQANNEQFF. The chain employs TRBV6-4 and TRBJ2-1; the match to TRBD1 covers 8 bases. The junction had 4 bases not matched to a gene; V was cut back by 4 bases and J by 5 bases. The CDR3 length is 14 residues. Germline V gives CDR1 MRHNA, CDR2 SNTAGT.

The chain recombines TRBV7-9 with TRBJ2-3; 7 nucleotides align to TRBD1. The CDR3 is made up of 15 amino acids. Germline V gene lookup returns CDR1 SEHNR and CDR2 FQNEAQ (reference sequence). The V and J ends lost 3 bases and 1 base, in that order; junction bases with no gene match: 4. Here the CDR3 reads CASSFGRGRTDTQYF. DNA of the CDR3: TGTGCCAGCAGCTTTGGTAGGGGGCGCACAGATACGCAGTATTTT. Looking up the rest from reference TRBV7-9 and TRBJ2-3 gives the full variable domain: DTGVSQNPRHKITKRGQNVTFRCDPISEHNRLYWYRQTLGQGPEFLTYFQNEAQLEKSRLLSDRFSAERPKGSFSTLEIQRTEQGDSAMYLCASSFGRGRTDTQYFGPGTRLTVL.

The gene calls are TRBV9 and TRBJ2-7; the match to TRBD2 covers 9 bases. Trimming took 4 bases from V and 4 from J; bases not matched to a gene: 9. Germline loops: CDR1 SGDLS, CDR2 YYNGEE. The CDR3 has 15 amino acids. CDR3 in amino acids: CASSFSGGTAYEQYF. The CDR3 DNA reads TGTGCCAGCAGCTTTAGCGGGGGAACCGCTTACGAGCAGTACTTC.

The rearrangement links TRBV4-2 to TRBJ2-5; the D gene is possibly TRBD2 (5 bases). This CDR3 is 15 amino acids long. Trimming took 4 bases from V and 3 from J, leaving 15 bases between them. Germline V lookup: CDR1 LGHNA, CDR2 YNFKEQ. CDR3 sequence reads: CASSPTASGKETQYF. The CDR3 bases are TGTGCCAGCAGCCCCACGGCGAGCGGTAAAGAGACCCAGTACTTC.

CDR3 DNA: TGTGCCAGTGAAAGGACAGGGGATTATCAGCCCCAGCATTTT. It encodes CASERTGDYQPQHF. The chain combines TRBV19 with TRBJ1-5, with 9 positions matching TRBD1. CDR1 LNHDA and CDR2 SQIVND come from the germline V gene (reference sequence). V lost 8 bases to trimming and J lost 5 bases; unmatched junction nucleotides: 7. The CDR3 length is 14 residues.

The V gene is TRBV18, the J gene TRBJ2-7; 12 nucleotides line up with TRBD2. Germline V lookup: CDR1 KGHSH, CDR2 LQKENI. After removal of 6 bases from V and 3 bases from J, the junction contained 6 bases not matched to a gene. CDR3 length equals 15 residues. The CDR3 loop is CASSGLAGNFYEQYF. CDR3 nucleotide sequence: TGTGCCAGCTCGGGACTAGCGGGCAACTTCTACGAGCAGTACTTC.